This T cell receptor (beta chain) derives from a study of early T cells in non-severe SARS-CoV-2 infection. This clonotype was counted at least ten times. This CDR3 contains 15 residues. V shed 4 bases, J shed 4 bases, and the junction held 3 bases outside the gene matches. The germline gives CDR1 KGHDR, CDR2 SFDVKD. Researchers tagged individual cDNA molecules with unique molecular identifiers. TCRdb re-called the 5' RACE reads with MiXCR, one entry per CDR3 protein. The data hold tens of thousands of distinct CDR3 sequences, with roughly 5.6% observed a single time. Sequenced material: whole blood. The clonotype originates from an adult who was a healthcare worker with PCR-confirmed SARS-CoV-2 infection or an uninfected control (not recorded which). The V and J genes are TRBV24-1 and TRBJ2-1; 10 bases line up with TRBD2. The CDR3 here is CATSDGLAAYNEQFF. The CDR3 DNA reads as TGTGCCACCAGTGACGGACTAGCGGCATACAATGAGCAGTTCTTC.